This T cell receptor (beta chain) was found in a study of blood T cell repertoires in COVID-19. At the level of the study: In each case, the material was cDNA or gDNA derived from T cells, B-cell-depleted T cells, or PBMCs.

This clone has a single count. Deletions cut 1 base from V and 8 bases from J, with 11 bases between. The CDR3 is made up of 13 amino acids. Germline CDR1 LNHDA, CDR2 SQIVND (reference sequence). Under the authors' procedure: The authors estimated nucleated cell counts from reference gene primer amplification. Assay: immunoSEQ multiplex PCR; the TCRdb copy retains only in-frame clones and omits some. The D gene and trimming were derived from the DNA, and the V and J assignments and clone size from that table. Among about 73,000 clones listed, approximately 83% were seen once. Sequenced sample: peripheral blood. The J gene is TRBJ1-1, the V gene TRBV19; D remains unclear. This TCR was recovered from a woman aged 55 to 70 with acute or convalescent COVID-19. The CDR3 reads CASSIVGVLEAFF. CDR3 sequence (DNA): TGTGCCAGTAGTATAGTCGGAGTTCTAGAAGCTTTCTTT.